Reported below is one TCR beta chain. Its specificity is not known. Genomic DNA served as template for TCR beta VDJ and CDR3 profiling. One entry per CDR3 protein results from TCRdb running MiXCR on the reads. The data show hundreds of thousands of distinct CDR3 sequences, under 80% seen once. This CDR3 has 15 amino acids. Trimming removed 7 bases at V and 3 bases at J, with 16 bases between. This entry belongs to a study of CD8+CD57+ T cells in acquired aplastic anemia. Study summary: Healthy donor CD4+ samples were sequenced to a depth that averaged approximately 9.9 million reads. General study points: The study identified twenty-nine CD8+ CDR3 sequences shared by patients and controls.

The sample comprised sorted CD4+, CD8+, or CD8+CD57+ T cells (not recorded which) from PBMCs. This clonotype was sampled from a human donor in good health, serving as a control. The chain carries TRBV12-3 or TRBV12-4 and TRBJ2-1; D unresolved. CDR3 loop: CASTGASRSYNEQFF. The CDR3 DNA is TGTGCCAGCACCGGAGCTTCCAGGAGCTACAATGAGCAGTTCTTC.